Below are 12 T cell receptor beta chains sequenced from a single sample in a study of shared clonotypes between healthy human individuals. Sequencing was performed with immunoSEQ multiplex PCR; in TCRdb, only in-frame clones are kept and a portion is missing. This sample yields about 1.1 million clones, of which 60% to 80% are seen a single time; 0.89% belongs to the top ten. Sequenced sample: memory CD4+ T cells from PBMCs. Subset: CD45RA-negative fraction. Receptor source: a man aged 18 to 35 in good health. Some clones in this sample may be carry-over from other donors' samples.

This clone turned up a few times. The chain uses TRBV28 and TRBJ1-4; 11 positions agree with TRBD1. CDR3 length: 17 residues. CDR1 is MDHEN and CDR2 is SYDVKM in the germline V gene. V was clipped by 5 bases and J by 8 bases; unmatched bases: 13. CDR3 sequence (DNA): TGTGCCAGCAGTCTCCAAGGACAGGGGGCCCTTTTCGAAAAACTGTTTTTT. Protein product: CASSLQGQGALFEKLFF.

The chain couples TRBV18 to TRBJ1-1; 12 bases fit TRBD1. The CDR3 length is 15 residues. Germline assignment: CDR1 KGHSH and CDR2 LQKENI. V lost 4 bases to trimming and J lost 1 base; unmatched junction nucleotides: 1. The CDR3 loop reads CASSQGQGANTEAFF. CDR3 DNA: TGTGCCAGCTCACAGGGACAGGGGGCGAACACTGAAGCTTTCTTT.

Notes on this clone: It is likely a read error: a sequence one base away is far more abundant. The chain couples TRBV30 to TRBJ2-2; perhaps TRBD1 as D (6 bases). The V gene's germline CDR1 is GTSNPN and CDR2 SVGIG (reference sequence). The CDR3 spans 11 residues. CDR3 sequence (DNA): TGTGCCACAGGGAACACCTGGGAGCTGTTTTTT. This codes for CATGNTWELFF.

The rearrangement uses TRBV5-1 and TRBJ1-4; D is ambiguous. The germline CDR1 and CDR2 sequences are SGHRS and YFSETQ. V was shortened by 3 bases and J by 3 bases, with 12 bases between the two germline ends. The CDR3 extends over 15 amino acids. CDR3 sequence: CASSSYSSANEKLFF. CDR3 nucleotide sequence: TGCGCCAGCAGCTCATACAGCTCGGCTAATGAAAAACTGTTTTTT.

The chain combines TRBV14 with TRBJ2-7, with 7 nucleotides matching TRBD2. Germline trimming cut 1 base from V and 1 base from J; bases unmatched to any gene: 16. CDR3 size: 19 residues. Germline CDR1 and CDR2: SGHDN and FVKESK. In nucleotides, the CDR3 is TGTGCCAGCAGCCAAGTGTTTAGCGGGCGACCTAAGGGTTCCTACGAGCAGTACTTC. Protein: CASSQVFSGRPKGSYEQYF.

V and J are TRBV28 and TRBJ1-3; D ambiguous. Germline CDR1 and CDR2: MDHEN and SYDVKM. The V gene lost 3 bases and the J gene lost 2 bases, with 5 bases spanning the gap. The CDR3 sequence is 13 residues long. The CDR3 nucleotides are TGTGCCAGCAGTTTTTGGGCTGGAAACACCATATATTTT. Its protein is CASSFWAGNTIYF.

This chain links TRBV5-1 with TRBJ2-1; TRBD1 might be the D (5 bases). CDR3 length: 16 residues. V was trimmed by 2 bases and J by 8 bases, leaving 20 bases between them. Per germline, CDR1 SGHRS and CDR2 YFSETQ. CDR3 sequence (DNA): TGCGCCAGCAGCTTCGTTGTTAGGGGTACAGGCGATGAGCAGTTCTTC. Translation gives CASSFVVRGTGDEQFF.

In this sample, this clone turned up once. The V and J genes are TRBV11-2 and TRBJ1-1; unclear D gene. The CDR3 loop spans 13 amino acids. The germline V and J ends were trimmed by 5 bases and 1 base, with 8 bases remaining between them. Germline V CDR1 and CDR2: SGHAT, FQNNGV. The CDR3 DNA reads as TGTGCCAGCAGCACAACAGCGAACACTGAAGCTTTCTTT. Amino acids: CASSTTANTEAFF.

About this clone itself: Germline and junction disagree at one end, which may indicate a read error. The V and J genes are TRBV7-7 and TRBJ2-7, with a tentative D call TRBD2 (5 bases). CDR3 length equals 14 residues. The V gene's germline CDR1 is SSHAT and CDR2 FNYEAQ (reference sequence). CDR3 nucleotides: TGTGCTAGCAGCCCGGACTGGGCCTCCTACGAGCAGTACTTC. Translation: CASSPDWASYEQYF.

The V call is TRBV6-6, the J call TRBJ1-1, with D possibly TRBD1 on 5 matching bases. The CDR3 covers 14 residues. Germline V gene lookup returns CDR1 MNHNY and CDR2 SVGAGI (reference sequence). The V end was cut by 7 bases, the J end by 2 bases, with 14 bases between. CDR3 bases: TGTGCCAGCAATAAGGGGATAAGAAACACTGAAGCTTTCTTT. It is translated as CASNKGIRNTEAFF.

This clone appeared once. CDR3: CASSLRMVAGGYNEQFF. The CDR3 nucleotides are TGTGCCAGCAGCTTGCGGATGGTAGCGGGGGGGTACAATGAGCAGTTCTTC. The V call is TRBV5-4, the J call TRBJ2-1; 11 bases are a match to TRBD2. Trimming at V came to 1 base and at J to 4 bases, leaving 7 bases not matched to a gene. The CDR3 consists of 17 residues. Germline CDR1 and CDR2: SGHNT and YYREEE (reference sequence).

The V gene is TRBV28, the J gene TRBJ1-2, with 8 nucleotides matching TRBD1. CDR1 is MDHEN and CDR2 is SYDVKM in the germline V gene. Trimming removed 4 bases from V and 2 bases from J; junction bases left unmatched: 6. The CDR3 consists of 15 residues. In nucleotides, the CDR3 is TGTGCCAGCAGTTCCCCGGACAGGGCCAACTATGGCTACACCTTC. Its translation is CASSSPDRANYGYTF.